These 18 T cell receptor beta chains share one sample of origin, sequenced in a study of response to subunit inactivated influenza vaccine. From the RT-PCR reads, TCRdb called clonotypes with MiXCR, one entry per CDR3 protein. The data show more than 700,000 distinct CDR3 sequences, 21% seen once. The sample here was PBMCs from blood, taken 4 to 6 days after vaccination. Receptors were obtained from a man aged 45 to 65 who received an inactivated influenza vaccine.

The chain recombines TRBV5-1 with TRBJ2-1, with D perhaps matching TRBD1 (6 bases). V was clipped by 0 bases and J by 10 bases, with 17 bases between them. The germline CDR1 and CDR2 sequences are SGHRS and YFSETQ. The CDR3 is made up of 15 amino acids. The DNA of the CDR3 is TGCGCCAGCAGCTTGGGGCAGGGGAGAGTCGGCGAGCAGTTCTTC. As protein: CASSLGQGRVGEQFF. Based on the CDR3 plus reference TRBV5-1 and TRBJ2-1, the full variable domain is KAGVTQTPRYLIKTRGQQVTLSCSPISGHRSVSWYQQTPGQGLQFLFEYFSETQRNKGNFPGRFSGRQFSNSRSEMNVSTLELGDSALYLCASSLGQGRVGEQFFGPGTRLTVL.

This sequence joins TRBV20-1 and TRBJ2-5; D is unresolved. This CDR3 has 13 residues. The V end lost 3 bases, the J end lost 1 base, and 9 bases lay between the germline ends. CDR1 is DFQATT and CDR2 is SNEGSKA in the germline V gene (reference sequence). CDR3 bases: TGCAGTGCTAGGGGCCGTCTCCAAGAGACCCAGTACTTC. Its translation: CSARGRLQETQYF.

This sequence joins TRBV7-2 and TRBJ2-2, with 7 positions matching TRBD1. Germline-derived CDR1 and CDR2 are SGHTA and FQGNSA. This CDR3 region has 15 residues. J gave up 7 bases and V 5 bases, and 10 bases lay outside the gene matches. The chain's CDR3 is CASSPWTGMVGELFF. CDR3 nucleotide sequence: TGTGCCAGCAGCCCTTGGACAGGAATGGTCGGGGAGCTGTTTTTT.

This clonotype was picked up a small number of times. The chain links TRBV7-2 to TRBJ1-2; D is perhaps TRBD1 (6 bases). The length of the CDR3 is 16 residues. With 1 base removed from V and 4 bases from J, the gap between germline ends came to 16 bases. The V gene's germline CDR1 is SGHTA and CDR2 FQGNSA. The CDR3 nucleotides read TGTGCCAGCAGCTTAGGACGGGGGGCGATTCGCTATGGCTACACCTTC. Its translation: CASSLGRGAIRYGYTF.

This clonotype occurred a few times. CDR3 in amino acids: CASSWTQRYSYNEQFF. In nucleotides, the CDR3 is TGCGCCAGCAGCTGGACCCAGCGGTACTCCTACAATGAGCAGTTCTTC. The J gene is TRBJ2-1, the V gene TRBV5-1, with a possible D match to TRBD2 (5 bases). Germline V lookup: CDR1 SGHRS, CDR2 YFSETQ. The CDR3 runs 16 residues. V lost 3 bases to trimming and J lost 0 bases, with 13 bases between them.

This clonotype was seen a handful of times. J is TRBJ2-1 and V is TRBV27; possible D gene TRBD1, 6 bases. This CDR3 has 15 residues. Trimming removed 8 bases at V and 5 bases at J, with 19 bases between. The germline CDR1 and CDR2 sequences are MNHEY and SMNVEV (reference sequence). CDR3 sequence: CASLKGQGNHNEQFF. For the CDR3, the DNA is TGTGCCAGCCTGAAGGGACAAGGGAACCACAATGAGCAGTTCTTC.

This clonotype turned up a few times. The genes are TRBV7-2 and TRBJ1-2; unclear D gene. The V gene's germline CDR1 is SGHTA and CDR2 FQGNSA. V was trimmed by 1 base and J by 8 bases, leaving 11 bases between them. CDR3 length: 13 amino acids. For the CDR3, the DNA is TGTGCCAGCAGCTTAGACGGGGTTGGGGGCTACACCTTC. Translating it yields CASSLDGVGGYTF.

This clonotype has only one observation. The rearrangement joins TRBV20-1 to TRBJ2-7, with D maybe TRBD1 (5 bases). The CDR3 spans 15 residues. In germline, CDR1 is DFQATT, CDR2 SNEGSKA (reference sequence). The V end lost 3 bases, the J end lost 2 bases, and 17 bases lay between the germline ends. The CDR3 DNA is TGCAGTGCTAGTAGTTTCGCAGGGTCGACCTACGAGCAGTACTTC. Protein: CSASSFAGSTYEQYF.

The CDR3 nucleotides read TGTGCCAGCAAAACCCCGGGGGGAAGGTACGAGCAGTACTTC. This translates into CASKTPGGRYEQYF. The rearrangement joins TRBV28 to TRBJ2-7; 7 bases agree with TRBD2. The CDR3 has 14 amino acids. Trimming cost V 7 bases and J 4 bases; bases outside gene matches: 10. Germline CDR1 is MDHEN and CDR2 is SYDVKM.

The gene calls are TRBV20-1 and TRBJ1-2; possible D gene TRBD1, 5 bases. The length of the CDR3 is 10 residues. Trimming cost V 7 bases and J 6 bases, with 9 bases left between them. Germline V gene lookup returns CDR1 DFQATT and CDR2 SNEGSKA (reference sequence). In nucleotides, the CDR3 is TGCAGTGTCTGGGGGGATGGCTACACCTTC. The encoded protein is CSVWGDGYTF.

The gene calls are TRBV20-1 and TRBJ1-5, with a weak D call TRBD1 (6 bases). In germline, CDR1 is DFQATT, CDR2 SNEGSKA (reference sequence). The CDR3 totals 16 residues. The V and J ends lost 3 bases and 2 bases respectively, with 17 bases between them. CDR3 loop: CSASLAGVDRNQPQHF. CDR3 bases: TGCAGTGCTAGTTTGGCAGGGGTGGATCGCAATCAGCCCCAGCATTTT.

The chain combines TRBV4-1 with TRBJ1-4; D unresolved. The CDR3 is 13 amino acids. CDR1 is MGHRA and CDR2 is YSYEKL in the germline V gene. Trimming took 0 bases from V and 13 from J, leaving 12 bases between them. The CDR3 DNA reads TGCGCCAGCAGCCAAGATCCCGCCCCCAGACTGTTTTTT. Translated, it gives CASSQDPAPRLFF.

This clonotype occurred a few times. The gene calls are TRBV7-9 and TRBJ1-6; 8 nucleotides agree with TRBD1. Germline V gene data show CDR1 as SEHNR and CDR2 as FQNEAQ (reference sequence). Trimming at V came to 3 bases and at J to 9 bases, leaving 7 bases not matched to a gene. This CDR3 is built from 15 residues. The CDR3 DNA reads TGTGCCAGCAGCTTGGACAGGGTAGGATCTTCACCCCTCCACTTT. Translated: CASSLDRVGSSPLHF.

This clonotype appeared a few times. This rearrangement joins TRBV29-1 to TRBJ2-3; D assignment may be TRBD1 or TRBD2 (5 bases each). Germline V CDR1 and CDR2: SQVTM, ANQGSEA. V was cut by 4 bases and J by 0 bases, with 17 bases left in between. The CDR3 extends over 16 amino acids. CDR3 nucleotides: TGCAGCGTTGCGAGAGGGACCCCCACTAGCACAGATACGCAGTATTTT. It codes for CSVARGTPTSTDTQYF.

The CDR3 coding sequence is TGTGCCAGTAGGACACAGGGGGCTCGAGGGCAGCCCCAGCATTTT. It translates to CASRTQGARGQPQHF. The chain carries TRBV19 and TRBJ1-5, with 9 bases fitting TRBD1. The germline V gene has CDR1 LNHDA and CDR2 SQIVND (reference sequence). CDR3 length equals 15 residues. The V and J ends lost 6 bases and 7 bases, in that order; junction bases with no gene match: 10. The full variable domain, completed using reference TRBV19 and TRBJ1-5, is DGGITQSPKYLFRKEGQNVTLSCEQNLNHDAMYWYRQDPGQGLRLIYYSQIVNDFQKGDIAEGYSVSREKKESFPLTVTSAQKNPTAFYLCASRTQGARGQPQHFGDGTRLSIL.

The V gene is TRBV7-9, the J gene TRBJ2-7, with unresolved D. The CDR3 is made up of 15 amino acids. Germline CDR1 reads SEHNR; CDR2 reads FQNEAQ (reference sequence). V gave up 2 bases and J gave up 2 bases, with 13 bases separating them. The CDR3 region has the DNA TGTGCCAGCAGCTTACACGAGAGGCTCCCCTACGAGCAGTACTTC. The encoded protein is CASSLHERLPYEQYF.

CDR3 sequence reads: CASSDRGAIGETQYF. In DNA form, the CDR3 reads TGTGCCAGCAGTGACAGGGGGGCGATAGGAGAGACCCAGTACTTC. V gene TRBV25-1 combines with J gene TRBJ2-5; tentative D call: TRBD1 (7 bases). V lost 3 bases, J lost 4 bases, and 15 bases lay in between. Germline lookup yields CDR1 MGHDK and CDR2 SYGVNS. This CDR3 has 15 amino acids.

This clonotype was recorded only once. This chain links TRBV7-3 with TRBJ2-1, with 15 positions matching TRBD2. CDR1 is SGHTA and CDR2 is FQGTGA in the germline V gene. Trimming took 4 bases from V and 10 from J; bases not matched to a gene: 2. This CDR3 contains 14 residues. CDR3 loop: CASSSGTSGREQFF. The CDR3 DNA reads as TGTGCCAGCAGCTCAGGGACTAGCGGGAGGGAGCAGTTCTTC.